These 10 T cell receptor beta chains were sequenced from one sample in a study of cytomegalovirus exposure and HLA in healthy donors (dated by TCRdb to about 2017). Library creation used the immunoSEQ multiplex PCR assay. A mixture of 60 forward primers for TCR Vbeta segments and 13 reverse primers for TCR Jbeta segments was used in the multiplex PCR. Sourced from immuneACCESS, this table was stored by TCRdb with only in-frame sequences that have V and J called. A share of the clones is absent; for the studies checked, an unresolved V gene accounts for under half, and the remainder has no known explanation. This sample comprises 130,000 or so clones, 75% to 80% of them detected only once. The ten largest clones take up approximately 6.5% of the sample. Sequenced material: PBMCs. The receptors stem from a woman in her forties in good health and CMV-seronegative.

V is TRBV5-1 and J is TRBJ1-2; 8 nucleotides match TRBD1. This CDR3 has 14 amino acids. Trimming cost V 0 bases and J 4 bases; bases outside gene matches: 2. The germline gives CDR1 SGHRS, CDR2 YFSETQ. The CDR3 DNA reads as TGCGCCAGCAGCTTGGGGGACAGGCTCTATGGCTACACCTTC. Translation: CASSLGDRLYGYTF. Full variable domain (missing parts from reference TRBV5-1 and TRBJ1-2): KAGVTQTPRYLIKTRGQQVTLSCSPISGHRSVSWYQQTPGQGLQFLFEYFSETQRNKGNFPGRFSGRQFSNSRSEMNVSTLELGDSALYLCASSLGDRLYGYTFGSGTRLTVV.

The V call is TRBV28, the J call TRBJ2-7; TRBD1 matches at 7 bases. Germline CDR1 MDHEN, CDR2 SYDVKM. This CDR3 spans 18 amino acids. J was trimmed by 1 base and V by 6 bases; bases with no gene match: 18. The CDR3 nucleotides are TGTGCCAGCAGCCCGTACTGGACAGGAGGTATGACTTCCTACGAGCAGTACTTC. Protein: CASSPYWTGGMTSYEQYF.

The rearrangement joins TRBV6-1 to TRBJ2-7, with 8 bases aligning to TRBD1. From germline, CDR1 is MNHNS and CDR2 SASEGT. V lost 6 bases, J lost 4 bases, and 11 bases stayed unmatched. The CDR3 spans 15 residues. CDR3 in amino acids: CASSEPGTGKYEQYF. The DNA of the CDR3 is TGTGCCAGCAGCGAACCCGGGACAGGAAAATACGAGCAGTACTTC.

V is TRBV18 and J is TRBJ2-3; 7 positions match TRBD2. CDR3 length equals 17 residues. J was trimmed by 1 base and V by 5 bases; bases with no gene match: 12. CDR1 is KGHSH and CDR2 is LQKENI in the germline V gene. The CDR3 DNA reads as TGTGCCAGCTCAACCGGGACTATACGCGGGGGCACAGATACGCAGTATTTT. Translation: CASSTGTIRGGTDTQYF.

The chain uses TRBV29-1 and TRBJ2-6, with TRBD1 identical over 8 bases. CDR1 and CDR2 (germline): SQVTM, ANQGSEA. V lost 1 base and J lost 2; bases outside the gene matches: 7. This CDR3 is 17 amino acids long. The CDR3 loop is CSVEASRGLAGANVLTF. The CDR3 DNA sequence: TGCAGCGTTGAAGCGTCCAGGGGGCTAGCTGGGGCCAACGTCCTGACTTTC.

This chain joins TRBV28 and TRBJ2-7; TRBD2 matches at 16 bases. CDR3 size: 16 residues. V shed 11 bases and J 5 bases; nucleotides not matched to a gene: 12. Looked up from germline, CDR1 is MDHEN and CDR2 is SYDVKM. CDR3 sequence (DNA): TGTGCCGTTGGAGGGACTAGCGGGAGGGCCAGGAACGAGCAGTACTTC. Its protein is CAVGGTSGRARNEQYF.

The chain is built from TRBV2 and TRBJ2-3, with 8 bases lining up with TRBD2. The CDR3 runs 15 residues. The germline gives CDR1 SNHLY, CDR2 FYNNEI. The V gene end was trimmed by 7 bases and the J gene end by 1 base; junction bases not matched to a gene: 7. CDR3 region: CASKGTSFGTDTQYF. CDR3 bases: TGTGCCAGCAAGGGGACTAGTTTTGGCACAGATACGCAGTATTTT.

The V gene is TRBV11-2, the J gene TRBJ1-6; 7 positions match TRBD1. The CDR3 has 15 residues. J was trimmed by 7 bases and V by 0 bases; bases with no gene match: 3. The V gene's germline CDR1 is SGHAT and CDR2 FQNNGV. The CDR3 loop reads CASSLEQGKNSPLHF. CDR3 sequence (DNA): TGTGCCAGCAGCTTAGAACAGGGGAAAAATTCACCCCTCCACTTT.

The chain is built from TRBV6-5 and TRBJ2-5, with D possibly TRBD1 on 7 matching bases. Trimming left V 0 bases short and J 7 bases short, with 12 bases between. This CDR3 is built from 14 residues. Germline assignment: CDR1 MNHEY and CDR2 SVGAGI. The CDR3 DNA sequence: TGTGCCAGCAGTTACTCTGGGACAGCGGGGACCCAGTACTTC. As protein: CASSYSGTAGTQYF.

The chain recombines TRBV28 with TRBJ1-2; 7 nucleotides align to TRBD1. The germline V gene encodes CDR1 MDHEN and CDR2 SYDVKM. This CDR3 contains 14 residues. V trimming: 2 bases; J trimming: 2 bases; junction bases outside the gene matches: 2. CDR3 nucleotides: TGTGCCAGCAGTTTAGGGACAGAGAACTATGGCTACACCTTC. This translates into CASSLGTENYGYTF.